Reported below is one T cell receptor (beta chain). This specimen belongs to a study of blood T cell repertoires in COVID-19. This CDR3 has 11 residues. The V and J ends lost 3 bases and 8 bases respectively, with 7 bases between them. Germline values: CDR1 LGHDT, CDR2 YNNKEL (reference sequence). Libraries were prepared by immunoSEQ multiplex PCR; TCRdb keeps only in-frame clonotypes and omits some of them. The sample lists 190,000 or so clones, about 87% occurring once. The sequenced sample consisted of peripheral blood. This clonotype originated in a man between 40 and 49 years old with active or convalescent COVID-19. The chain recombines TRBV3-1 (or the pseudogene TRBV3-2) with TRBJ1-1, with D hard to call. Here the CDR3 reads CASSQGFEAFF. Here the CDR3 DNA reads TGTGCCAGCAGCCAGGGCTTCGAAGCTTTCTTT.